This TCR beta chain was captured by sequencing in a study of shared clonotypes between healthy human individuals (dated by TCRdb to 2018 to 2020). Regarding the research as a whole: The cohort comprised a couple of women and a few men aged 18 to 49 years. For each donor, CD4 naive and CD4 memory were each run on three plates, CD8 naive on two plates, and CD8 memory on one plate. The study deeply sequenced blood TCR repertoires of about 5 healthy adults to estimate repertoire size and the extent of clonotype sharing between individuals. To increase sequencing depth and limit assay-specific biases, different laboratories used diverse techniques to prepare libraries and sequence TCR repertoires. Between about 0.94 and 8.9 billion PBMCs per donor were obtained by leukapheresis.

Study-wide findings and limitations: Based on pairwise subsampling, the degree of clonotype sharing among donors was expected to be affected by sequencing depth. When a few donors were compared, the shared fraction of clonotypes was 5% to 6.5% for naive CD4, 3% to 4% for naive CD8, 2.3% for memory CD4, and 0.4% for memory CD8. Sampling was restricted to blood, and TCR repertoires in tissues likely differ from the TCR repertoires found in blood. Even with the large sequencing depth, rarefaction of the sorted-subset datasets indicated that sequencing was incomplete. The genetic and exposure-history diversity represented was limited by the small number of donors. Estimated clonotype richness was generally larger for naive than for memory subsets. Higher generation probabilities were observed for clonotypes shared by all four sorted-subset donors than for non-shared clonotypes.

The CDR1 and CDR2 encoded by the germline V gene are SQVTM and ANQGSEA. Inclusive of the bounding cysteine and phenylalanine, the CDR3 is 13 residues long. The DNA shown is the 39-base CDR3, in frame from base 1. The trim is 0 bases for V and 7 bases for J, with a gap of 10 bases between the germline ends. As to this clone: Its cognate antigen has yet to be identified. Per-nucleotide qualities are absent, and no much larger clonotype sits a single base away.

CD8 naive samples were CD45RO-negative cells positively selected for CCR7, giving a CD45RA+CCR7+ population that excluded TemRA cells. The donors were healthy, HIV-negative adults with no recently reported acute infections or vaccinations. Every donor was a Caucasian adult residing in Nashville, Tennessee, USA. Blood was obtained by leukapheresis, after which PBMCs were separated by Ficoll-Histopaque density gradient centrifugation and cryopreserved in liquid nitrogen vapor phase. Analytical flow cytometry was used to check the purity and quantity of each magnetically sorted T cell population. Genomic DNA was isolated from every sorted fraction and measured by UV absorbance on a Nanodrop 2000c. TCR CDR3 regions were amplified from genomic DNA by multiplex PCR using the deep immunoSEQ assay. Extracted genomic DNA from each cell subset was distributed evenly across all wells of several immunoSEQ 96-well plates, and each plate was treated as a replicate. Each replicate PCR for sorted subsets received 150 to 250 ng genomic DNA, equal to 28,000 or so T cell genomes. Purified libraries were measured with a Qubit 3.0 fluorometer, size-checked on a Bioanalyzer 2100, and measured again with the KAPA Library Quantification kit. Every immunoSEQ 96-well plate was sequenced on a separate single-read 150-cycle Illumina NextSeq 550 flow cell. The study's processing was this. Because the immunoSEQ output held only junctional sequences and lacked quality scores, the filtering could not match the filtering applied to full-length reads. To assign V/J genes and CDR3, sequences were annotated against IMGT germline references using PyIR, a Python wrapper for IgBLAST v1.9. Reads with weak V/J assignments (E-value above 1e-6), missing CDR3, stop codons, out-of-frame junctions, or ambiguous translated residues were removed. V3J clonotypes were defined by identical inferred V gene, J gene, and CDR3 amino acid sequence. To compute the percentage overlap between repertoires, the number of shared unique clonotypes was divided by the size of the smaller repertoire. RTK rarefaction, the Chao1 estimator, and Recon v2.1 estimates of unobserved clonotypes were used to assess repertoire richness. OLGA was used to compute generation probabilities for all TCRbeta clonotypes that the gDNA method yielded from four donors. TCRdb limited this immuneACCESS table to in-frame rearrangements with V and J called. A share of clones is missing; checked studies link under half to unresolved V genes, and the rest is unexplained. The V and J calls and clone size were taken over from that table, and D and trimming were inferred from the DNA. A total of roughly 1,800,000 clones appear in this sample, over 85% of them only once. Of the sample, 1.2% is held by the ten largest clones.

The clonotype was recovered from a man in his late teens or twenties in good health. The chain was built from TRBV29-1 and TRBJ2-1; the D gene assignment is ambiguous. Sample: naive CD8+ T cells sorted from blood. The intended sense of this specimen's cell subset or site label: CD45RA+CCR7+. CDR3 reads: CSVEDRVDNEQFF. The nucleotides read TGCAGCGTTGAAGATAGGGTGGATAATGAGCAGTTCTTC.